The 4 T cell receptor beta chains given below trace back to one sample, sequenced in a study of T cell responses to AZD1222 COVID-19 vaccine. Using immunoSEQ multiplex PCR, the repertoire was profiled, and TCRdb retains in-frame clones only, with some absent. This table holds 66,000 or so clones, 75% to 85% found once. The sample in question was peripheral blood, obtained on day 0 of MenACWY control vaccination. Receptors were obtained from an adult in good health.

V and J are TRBV7-8 and TRBJ1-5, with D perhaps TRBD1 (5 bases). The ends were cut back, 4 bases at V and 7 bases at J, with 29 bases in the middle. In germline, CDR1 is SGHVS, CDR2 FQNEAQ. The length of the CDR3 is 19 residues. CDR3 in amino acids: CASSSTAQASGTTQQPQHF. CDR3 coding DNA: TGTGCCAGCAGCTCCACCGCTCAGGCGTCAGGGACGACCCAACAGCCCCAGCATTTT.

The chain is built from TRBV10-3 and TRBJ1-2; no definite D call. Germline V CDR1 and CDR2: ENHRY, SYGVKD. The V and J ends lost 7 bases and 2 bases respectively, with 11 bases between them. CDR3 length: 13 residues. This CDR3 reads CAIMSDRNYGYTF. CDR3 coding DNA: TGTGCCATCATGAGTGATAGGAACTATGGCTACACCTTC.

This clone has only one observation. V is TRBV2 and J is TRBJ2-5; the match to TRBD2 covers 10 bases. This CDR3 spans 14 amino acids. V gave up 7 bases and J gave up 5 bases; unmatched junction bases: 7. Germline V gives CDR1 SNHLY, CDR2 FYNNEI. CDR3 DNA sequence: TGTGCCAGCAACGAGCGGGGGGGGATTGAGACCCAGTACTTC. Translating it yields CASNERGGIETQYF.

The gene calls are TRBV30 and TRBJ1-5, with D perhaps TRBD1 (5 bases). The germline V gene encodes CDR1 GTSNPN and CDR2 SVGIG (reference sequence). CDR3 length equals 15 residues. V lost 3 bases and J lost 6, with 18 bases in between. The CDR3 reads CAWSPVGGTSQPQHF. CDR3 coding DNA: TGTGCCTGGAGCCCCGTCGGGGGAACCAGTCAGCCCCAGCATTTT.